This T cell receptor (beta chain) was documented in a study of identical twins. Study-level results: The study reached conclusions through statistical analysis that was cross-sectional, not following the same donors. Among out-of-frame alpha sequences shared by twins, low generation probability occurred in excess.

V was pared by 3 bases and J by 0 bases, with 12 bases between. Germline values: CDR1 DFQATT, CDR2 SNEGSKA (reference sequence). The CDR3 covers 15 residues. Carrying unique molecular identifiers, the cDNA also gained a universal primer site through template switching. TCRdb reprocessed the 5' RACE reads with MiXCR, giving one entry per CDR3 protein. This repertoire shows some 630,000 distinct CDR3 sequences, 7.1% found once; its top ten account for 1.5% to 2%. This clonotype has only a few counts. Its antigen is not identified. These data also formed part of another study, on yellow fever vaccine responses in identical twins.

The sequenced material came from PBMCs. The chain has TRBV20-1 and TRBJ2-1; no clear D. This sequence originates from a woman between 18 and 30 years old in good health. DNA of the CDR3: TGCAGTGCTAGGTGGGATCCTAGCTCCTACAATGAGCAGTTCTTC. Its translation is CSARWDPSSYNEQFF.